The 31 T cell receptor beta chains in this list originate from one sample, sequenced in a study of PD-1 blockade in mismatch repair-deficient tumors. Sequenced by immunoSEQ multiplex PCR; TCRdb stores in-frame clones only, minus some. The data show roughly 130,000 clones, around nine tenths seen once. The sample was peripheral blood, taken 70 to 73 weeks after starting pembrolizumab. These receptors originate from an adult with mismatch repair-deficient cancer.

The V call is TRBV6-1, the J call TRBJ2-1, with 12 nucleotides matching TRBD2. Trimming took 6 bases from V and 6 from J; bases not matched to a gene: 6. Germline V gene data show CDR1 as MNHNS and CDR2 as SASEGT. There are 15 residues in the CDR3. CDR3 sequence (DNA): TGTGCCAGCAGGGACGGGACTAGCGGGCTCAATGAGCAGTTCTTC. Protein sequence: CASRDGTSGLNEQFF.

The V call is TRBV7-9, the J call TRBJ1-4; TRBD1 matches 8 bases. CDR1 is SEHNR, CDR2 FQNEAQ, per germline (reference sequence). V was clipped by 0 bases and J by 3 bases; unmatched bases: 6. The CDR3 extends over 17 amino acids. The CDR3 DNA is TGTGCCAGCAGCTTAGCGGGCAGGGGGCGGTCTAATGAAAAACTGTTTTTT. Protein sequence: CASSLAGRGRSNEKLFF.

The chain links TRBV2 to TRBJ2-1; no firm D call. The germline gives CDR1 SNHLY, CDR2 FYNNEI. The V end was cut by 3 bases, the J end by 1 base, with 4 bases between. This CDR3 has 13 residues. The CDR3 nucleotides read TGTGCCAGCAGTGAGTCTTCCTACAATGAGCAGTTCTTC. Protein sequence: CASSESSYNEQFF.

This clone was counted only a few times. The V call is TRBV5-6, the J call TRBJ1-5, with 9 bases matching TRBD1. The germline V gene has CDR1 SGHDT and CDR2 YYEEEE. Trimming cost V 4 bases and J 4 bases; bases outside gene matches: 6. This CDR3 has 15 amino acids. The CDR3 nucleotides read TGTGCCAGCAGCGCAACCGGGACAGGGAATCAGCCCCAGCATTTT. The encoded protein is CASSATGTGNQPQHF.

The gene calls are TRBV6-6 and TRBJ2-1; the D gene is possibly TRBD2 (7 bases). Germline V gives CDR1 MNHNY, CDR2 SVGAGI (reference sequence). The CDR3 extends over 14 amino acids. V shed 0 bases and J shed 9 bases, with 12 bases lying between them. CDR3 nucleotides: TGTGCCAGCAGTTACTCGACGGGGGGCGGTGAGCAGTTCTTC. Amino acid sequence: CASSYSTGGGEQFF.

J is TRBJ2-1 and V is TRBV9; D gene unclear. Looked up from germline, CDR1 is SGDLS and CDR2 is YYNGEE. V dropped 3 bases and J dropped 3 bases, with 7 bases sitting between them. This CDR3 has 13 amino acids. The CDR3 loop reads CASSGSYYNEQFF. The DNA for the CDR3 is TGTGCCAGCAGCGGGAGTTACTACAATGAGCAGTTCTTC.

V is TRBV4-1 and J is TRBJ2-3, with D unclear. This CDR3 region has 14 residues. The germline V gene has CDR1 MGHRA and CDR2 YSYEKL. V was cut by 3 bases and J by 2 bases, with 9 bases left in between. CDR3 sequence reads: CASSQGAYTDTQYF. For the CDR3, the DNA is TGCGCCAGCAGCCAGGGCGCGTACACAGATACGCAGTATTTT.

The chain's CDR3 is CASSQAGLAANTGELFF. The CDR3 DNA sequence: TGTGCCAGCAGCCAAGCCGGACTAGCGGCAAACACCGGGGAGCTGTTTTTT. The rearrangement links TRBV4-2 to TRBJ2-2; TRBD2 matches at 10 bases. The length of the CDR3 is 17 residues. V lost 1 base and J lost 2; bases outside the gene matches: 4. Germline V gene lookup returns CDR1 LGHNA and CDR2 YNFKEQ.

V gene TRBV6-5 combines with J gene TRBJ1-2; the D gene is possibly TRBD1 (5 bases). The V end was cut by 2 bases, the J end by 8 bases, with 18 bases between. This CDR3 has 15 residues. Germline CDR1 is MNHEY and CDR2 is SVGAGI. The CDR3 nucleotides read TGTGCCAGCAGTTACGGGCGGGGCTTCCGTAGGGGCTACACCTTC. The encoded protein is CASSYGRGFRRGYTF.

The rearrangement uses TRBV6-5 and TRBJ1-3; perhaps TRBD1 as D (6 bases). Trimming took off 6 bases at V and 2 bases at J, with 14 bases between the two ends. The CDR3 sequence is 15 residues long. CDR1 and CDR2 (germline): MNHEY, SVGAGI. The CDR3 bases are TGTGCCAGCAGCACGGACAGCGAGACTGGAAACACCATATATTTT. Residues: CASSTDSETGNTIYF.

This clone was found a few times. The chain has TRBV4-1 and TRBJ1-2; D possibly corresponds to TRBD1 (5 bases). Per germline, CDR1 MGHRA and CDR2 YSYEKL. V was trimmed by 3 bases and J by 2 bases, leaving 10 bases between them. The CDR3 has 14 residues. The CDR3 bases are TGCGCCAGCAGCCAGAAGACAGTGAACTATGGCTACACCTTC. Protein sequence: CASSQKTVNYGYTF.

The chain employs TRBV5-5 and TRBJ2-7, with D uncertain. Germline V gives CDR1 SGHKS, CDR2 YYEKEE (reference sequence). V lost 0 bases to trimming and J lost 4 bases, with 11 bases between them. The CDR3 contains 14 residues. CDR3 in amino acids: CASSLVVRQYEQYF. The CDR3 nucleotides are TGTGCCAGCAGCTTGGTCGTTAGGCAGTACGAGCAGTACTTC.

The V and J genes are TRBV15 and TRBJ2-5; 10 bases map to TRBD2. The CDR3 is 17 amino acids. The V gene's germline CDR1 is LNHNV and CDR2 YYDKDF (reference sequence). J was trimmed by 4 bases and V by 3 bases; bases with no gene match: 11. This chain's CDR3 is CATSRAGLAEGRETQYF. CDR3 in DNA: TGTGCCACCAGCAGGGCTGGACTAGCGGAGGGTAGAGAGACCCAGTACTTC.

The rearrangement joins TRBV5-6 to TRBJ1-1; TRBD1 matches at 9 bases. In germline, CDR1 is SGHDT, CDR2 YYEEEE. After removal of 3 bases from V and 1 base from J, the junction contained 4 bases not matched to a gene. This CDR3 is built from 15 residues. CDR3 residues: CASSSPGQGNTEAFF. Here the CDR3 DNA reads TGTGCCAGCAGCTCCCCGGGACAGGGGAACACTGAAGCTTTCTTT. The variable domain in full, with the rest retrieved from reference TRBV5-6 and TRBJ1-1, is DAGVTQSPTHLIKTRGQQVTLRCSPKSGHDTVSWYQQALGQGPQFIFQYYEEEERQRGNFPDRFSGHQFPNYSSELNVNALLLGDSALYLCASSSPGQGNTEAFFGQGTRLTVV.

The V call is TRBV6-5, the J call TRBJ2-1; 7 nucleotides line up with TRBD1. The CDR3 is 15 residues long. J gave up 2 bases and V 3 bases, and 4 bases lay outside the gene matches. CDR1 and CDR2 (germline): MNHEY, SVGAGI. CDR3 bases: TGTGCCAGCAGTTATAGACAGGGACCCTACAATGAGCAGTTCTTC. Amino acids: CASSYRQGPYNEQFF.

The chain uses TRBV2 and TRBJ2-1, with 13 bases fitting TRBD2. The junction had 4 bases not matched to a gene; V was cut back by 3 bases and J by 8 bases. CDR3 length: 15 residues. CDR1 is SNHLY and CDR2 is FYNNEI in the germline V gene. CDR3 sequence (DNA): TGTGCCAGCAGTGACGGACTAGCGGGAGTCTATGAGCAGTTCTTC. Protein product: CASSDGLAGVYEQFF.

The J gene is TRBJ2-7, the V gene TRBV6-6; D may correspond to TRBD1 or TRBD2 (6 bases each). Trimming stripped 4 bases from V and 2 bases from J, with 15 bases between. Germline lookup yields CDR1 MNHNY and CDR2 SVGAGI (reference sequence). CDR3 length: 15 residues. CDR3 loop: CASSLTGGGTYEQYF. The CDR3 region has the DNA TGTGCCAGCAGTTTGACAGGAGGGGGTACCTACGAGCAGTACTTC.

The V gene is TRBV6-1, the J gene TRBJ1-1; 7 bases are a match to TRBD1. The length of the CDR3 is 14 residues. Germline V gene sequence: CDR1 MNHNS, CDR2 SASEGT. Losses at the gene ends were 4 bases for V and 0 bases for J; bases not matched to a gene: 2. CDR3 bases: TGTGCCAGCAGTGGGGGACAGCTGAACACTGAAGCTTTCTTT. Its protein product is CASSGGQLNTEAFF.

The rearrangement uses TRBV12-5 and TRBJ2-5; no definite D call. The germline CDR1 and CDR2 sequences are LGHNT and FRNRAP. CDR3 length: 12 amino acids. Trimming took 6 bases from V and 5 from J, leaving 10 bases between them. CDR3 DNA sequence: TGTGCTAGTGGCCTTTCGACGGAGACCCAGTACTTC. The encoded protein is CASGLSTETQYF.

This chain links TRBV28 with TRBJ1-2, with D unclear. Per germline, CDR1 MDHEN and CDR2 SYDVKM. CDR3 length: 15 amino acids. Trimming pared 1 base from V and 5 bases from J, leaving 14 bases between. The CDR3 is CASSLSAELDYGYTF. CDR3 sequence (DNA): TGTGCCAGCAGTTTATCGGCAGAGTTAGATTATGGCTACACCTTC.

This clone was recorded a few times. The chain carries TRBV2 and TRBJ2-7; perhaps TRBD2 as D (6 bases). V gave up 7 bases and J gave up 6 bases, with 13 bases separating them. Germline values: CDR1 SNHLY, CDR2 FYNNEI. The CDR3 is made up of 12 amino acids. The CDR3 sequence is CASNAGSSEQYF. The CDR3 DNA sequence: TGTGCCAGCAATGCGGGGAGTTCCGAGCAGTACTTC.

The J gene is TRBJ2-3, the V gene TRBV4-1, with TRBD2 as a possible D gene (6 bases). This CDR3 is built from 16 residues. Trimming took 4 bases from V and 2 from J, leaving 16 bases between them. Germline V gene sequence: CDR1 MGHRA, CDR2 YSYEKL. CDR3 protein: CASSPLGREATDTQYF. CDR3 in DNA: TGCGCCAGCAGCCCCCTGGGCAGGGAGGCCACAGATACGCAGTATTTT.

The chain employs TRBV6-6 and TRBJ1-2, with TRBD1 as a possible D gene (5 bases). Germline V gene data show CDR1 as MNHNY and CDR2 as SVGAGI (reference sequence). The CDR3 covers 15 residues. Trimming stripped 7 bases from V and 10 bases from J, with 25 bases between. CDR3 sequence reads: CASIFPDVRGITYTF. The CDR3 region has the DNA TGTGCCAGCATCTTCCCCGACGTACGGGGCATTACCTACACCTTC.

The gene calls are TRBV6-5 and TRBJ2-5, with D perhaps matching TRBD2 (6 bases). The end of the DNA fits TRBJ2-7 better, so the J call may be wrong. The CDR3 covers 13 residues. Germline loops: CDR1 MNHEY, CDR2 SVGAGI. CDR3 sequence: CATSRDSRDEQYF. CDR3 sequence (DNA): TGTGCCACCTCACGGGACTCACGAGACGAGCAGTACTTC.

The V call is TRBV29-1, the J call TRBJ2-7; 8 nucleotides agree with TRBD1. CDR3 size: 12 residues. CDR1 SQVTM and CDR2 ANQGSEA come from the germline V gene. Germline trimming cut 4 bases from V and 5 bases from J; bases unmatched to any gene: 4. CDR3 bases: TGCAGCGTTGGGACAGGGCCCAACGAGCAGTACTTC. Protein sequence: CSVGTGPNEQYF.

CDR3 DNA: TGTGCCAGCAGCGCGGATGGAGGGGGCTTAGGTCAGCCCCAGCATTTT. It codes for CASSADGGGLGQPQHF. The chain links TRBV5-5 to TRBJ1-5; TRBD1 matches at 7 bases. Looked up from germline, CDR1 is SGHKS and CDR2 is YYEKEE (reference sequence). CDR3 length equals 16 residues. The ends lost 4 bases at V and 6 bases at J; junction bases unmatched: 13.

The chain joins TRBV11-3 to TRBJ2-2, with 9 bases matching TRBD2. This CDR3 region has 16 residues. V lost 5 bases to trimming and J lost 7 bases; unmatched junction nucleotides: 11. Germline values: CDR1 SGHNT, CDR2 YENEEA. The CDR3 region has the DNA TGTGCCAGCAGCCTTAGGCTAGCGGGACCTGGCGGGGAGCTGTTTTTT. This codes for CASSLRLAGPGGELFF.

This clone was counted a single time. This chain links TRBV29-1 with TRBJ2-1, with TRBD2 as a possible D gene (7 bases). The CDR3 runs 13 residues. The germline CDR1 and CDR2 sequences are SQVTM and ANQGSEA. The germline V and J ends were trimmed by 8 bases and 3 bases, with 14 bases remaining between them. The CDR3 bases are TGCAGCTGTGACGGGGGGCACTACAATGAGCAGTTCTTC. It yields the protein CSCDGGHYNEQFF.

The chain employs TRBV18 and TRBJ2-3; no definite D call. CDR3 length equals 15 residues. The germline V gene encodes CDR1 KGHSH and CDR2 LQKENI. V gave up 1 base and J gave up 0 bases, with 8 bases separating them. CDR3 DNA sequence: TGTGCCAGCTCACCACAGGGATTTAGCACAGATACGCAGTATTTT. Translation gives CASSPQGFSTDTQYF.

The chain uses TRBV4-1 and TRBJ2-7, with TRBD2 matching 12 bases. There are 19 residues in the CDR3. CDR1 MGHRA and CDR2 YSYEKL come from the germline V gene. The J segment lost 3 bases and the V segment lost 1 base, leaving 13 bases of the junction unmatched. The CDR3 protein is CASSQGVWTSGIHRYEQYF. The DNA of the CDR3 is TGCGCCAGCAGCCAAGGGGTTTGGACTAGCGGGATTCACCGCTACGAGCAGTACTTC.

The V call is TRBV14, the J call TRBJ2-1; TRBD1 or TRBD2 may be the D gene (5 bases each). CDR1 SGHDN and CDR2 FVKESK come from the germline V gene. The CDR3 is 15 amino acids. V was cut by 0 bases and J by 2 bases, with 8 bases left in between. CDR3 sequence reads: CASSQDWDPYNEQFF. CDR3 sequence (DNA): TGTGCCAGCAGCCAAGATTGGGACCCCTACAATGAGCAGTTCTTC.